A single TCR beta chain is shown here with its context. This sample was included in a study of blood T cell repertoires in COVID-19. The germline V and J ends were trimmed by 5 bases and 5 bases, with 13 bases remaining between them. This CDR3 is built from 13 residues. Germline lookup yields CDR1 SGHTA and CDR2 FQGNSA. TCRdb's table, derived via immunoSEQ multiplex PCR, lists solely in-frame clones and lacks some. The table records about 180,000 clones, 85% to 90% of them present only once. The chain combines TRBV7-2 with TRBJ2-7; the D gene is possibly TRBD1 (6 bases). The sequence was collected from a woman in her 70s with COVID-19, enrolled during active disease. Sequences were obtained from peripheral blood. In DNA, the CDR3 is TGTGCCAGCAGCCTATTGAACAGGGACGAGCAGTACTTC. Its translation: CASSLLNRDEQYF.